This T cell receptor beta chain stems from a study of CD8+CD57+ T cells in acquired aplastic anemia (dated by TCRdb to the late 2010s). At the level of the whole study: Extracted DNA from sorted CD4+ and CD8+ cells averaged around 2.9 ug, ranging from roughly 0.17 to 30 ug. A CD8+CD57+ expansion meant a frequency higher than the mean frequency seen in healthy subjects.

Points on this clonotype: This clone's antigen is unknown. No base qualities exist here, and no much larger clone lies one base off it.

The patients picked for sequencing were ones in whom flow cytometry had shown an expansion of CD8+CD57+ cells. All patients had severe acquired aplastic anemia diagnosed by International Study of Aplastic Anemia and Agranulocytosis and Camitta criteria. No patient had received any therapy when blood was sampled. The study deep-sequenced TCR repertoires of sorted CD4+ and CD8+ blood T cells from severe aplastic anemia patients and healthy subjects. In the USA, patient enrollment took place under clinicaltrials.gov protocols 00001620, 01623167, 00001397, 00071045, 00081523 and 00961064. Ficoll-Paque density gradient centrifugation was used to isolate peripheral blood mononuclear cells. Before DNA was extracted, CD4+ and CD8+ T cells were sorted using either FACS or magnetic beads. Profiling of TCR beta VDJ combinations and CDR3 sequences used genomic DNA as the template. TCR repertoire sequencing was run on an Illumina HiSeq 2000. The authors' pipeline ran thus. Repertoires were assessed using TRBV/TRBJ rearrangement plots, CDR3 size and DJ length profiles, and Simpson's diversity index. The immunodominant clone was defined as the most abundant DNA sequence in deep sequencing data. CDR3 amino acid sequences were checked for sharing between subjects and were compared against published repertoires and the VDJdb database. TCRdb handled the public reads itself, with Q25 trimming in fastp and clone calling in MiXCR, and kept productive beta chains. When rows share a CDR3 protein, they turn into one entry using the most common DNA and genes. The authors' filters were not applied to this entry. Within this sample are 80,000 or so distinct CDR3 sequences, with 60% to 75% of them counted one time only. The top ten constitute roughly 80% of the sample.

The CDR3 starts with the cysteine, ends with the phenylalanine, and has 16 residues. Left in the record is the CDR3 DNA by itself, 48 bases read in frame from the first base. The CDR1 and CDR2 encoded by the germline V gene are LGHNA and YSLEER. V is cut back by 3 bases and J by 0 bases, with 7 bases in the junction unmatched. Overall study outcomes, separate from this receptor: Although roughly 29 CD8+ CDR3 sequences were shared by patients and controls, these sequences appeared highly expressed in patients and within the immunodominant clones of patients. CD8+ Simpson's diversity did not differ significantly between patients and healthy controls (P=0.060).

The chain is encoded by TRBV4-3 joined to TRBJ1-1; 7 nucleotides in the junction match TRBD1. The sample was sorted CD4+, CD8+, or CD8+CD57+ T cells (not recorded which) from PBMCs. The receptor's source is a human donor with aplastic anemia. The CDR3 region reads CASSHGQDPMNTEAFF. The nucleotide sequence is TGCGCCAGCAGCCATGGACAGGATCCCATGAACACTGAAGCTTTCTTT.